The 14 T cell receptor beta chains reported below all come from one sample, sequenced in a study of shared clonotypes between healthy human individuals. The table came from immunoSEQ multiplex PCR; TCRdb's copy has only in-frame clones and leaves some out. The sample carries approximately 980,000 clones, about 80% recorded once. Sample: memory CD4+ T cells sorted from blood. The subset: CD45RA-negative fraction. These receptors were obtained from a man between 18 and 29 years old in good health.

V gene TRBV10-3 combines with J gene TRBJ1-2; perhaps TRBD1 as D (5 bases). V shed 0 bases and J shed 5 bases, with 7 bases lying between them. Germline V CDR1 and CDR2: ENHRY, SYGVKD. This CDR3 is built from 13 residues. CDR3 region: CAISESRGYGYTF. The CDR3 bases are TGTGCCATCAGTGAGTCACGGGGGTATGGCTACACCTTC.

The chain carries TRBV6-6 and TRBJ2-1, with 13 bases that match TRBD2. The germline CDR1 and CDR2 sequences are MNHNY and SVGAGI (reference sequence). This CDR3 has 14 residues. Unmatched junction bases numbered 11, after V lost 6 bases and J lost 15 bases. CDR3 region: CASSGTSGIISPFF. As DNA, the CDR3 is TGTGCCAGCAGCGGGACTAGCGGGATAATCTCTCCGTTCTTC.

The rearrangement links TRBV7-3 to TRBJ2-3; D is unclear. CDR3 length: 13 amino acids. The V gene's germline CDR1 is SGHTA and CDR2 FQGTGA. Trimming cost V 5 bases and J 4 bases, with 10 bases left between them. The CDR3, as DNA: TGTGCCAGCAGCAGGACCCCGTCAGATACGCAGTATTTT. It translates to CASSRTPSDTQYF.

The chain recombines TRBV19 with TRBJ1-2; 7 bases fit TRBD1. CDR3 length: 13 amino acids. The germline CDR1 and CDR2 sequences are LNHDA and SQIVND (reference sequence). With V trimmed by 6 bases and J by 4 bases, 5 bases remained unmatched. Here the CDR3 reads CASRTTGSYGYTF. DNA for the CDR3: TGTGCCAGTAGAACGACAGGGTCCTATGGCTACACCTTC.

This clone has more than one count but fewer than ten. The chain combines TRBV18 with TRBJ2-5, with D possibly matching TRBD2 (6 bases). The CDR3 consists of 15 residues. Trimming cost V 0 bases and J 1 base, with 9 bases left between them. The germline V gene encodes CDR1 KGHSH and CDR2 LQKENI. The CDR3 DNA reads TGTGCCAGCTCACCACCCGGGACTGGCCAAGAGACCCAGTACTTC. It specifies CASSPPGTGQETQYF.

This clone appeared once. The chain is built from TRBV25-1 and TRBJ1-1; TRBD1 matches 8 bases. Germline values: CDR1 MGHDK, CDR2 SYGVNS. CDR3 length: 13 amino acids. V lost 5 bases and J lost 7; bases outside the gene matches: 6. In nucleotides, the CDR3 is TGTGCCAGCAGTCCCGGGACAGGCCTTGAAGCTTTCTTT. Encoded protein: CASSPGTGLEAFF.

J is TRBJ1-2 and V is TRBV5-6, with 9 bases that match TRBD1. The CDR3 is 15 residues long. CDR1 and CDR2 from the germline V gene are SGHDT and YYEEEE. V gave up 3 bases and J gave up 7 bases; unmatched junction bases: 10. CDR3 amino acids: CASSSQLGTGIGYTF. In DNA form, the CDR3 reads TGTGCCAGCAGCTCACAGCTCGGGACAGGGATTGGCTACACCTTC.

A few counts support this clone. V is TRBV30 and J is TRBJ1-1; D unresolved. CDR3 length: 12 amino acids. The ends were cut back, 0 bases at V and 10 bases at J, with 12 bases in the middle. CDR1 GTSNPN and CDR2 SVGIG come from the germline V gene (reference sequence). The CDR3 DNA follows: TGTGCCTGGAGTGTTGGCTGGGCTGGAGCTTTCTTT. Protein product: CAWSVGWAGAFF.

Points on this clone: Other DNA sequences in this specimen translate into the identical CDR3. The chain couples TRBV5-1 to TRBJ2-5; 9 positions agree with TRBD2. The trim removed 2 bases at V and 5 bases at J, leaving 4 bases unmatched. This CDR3 region has 14 residues. The germline CDR1 and CDR2 sequences are SGHRS and YFSETQ. The CDR3 DNA sequence: TGCGCCAGCAGCTTAGCGGGGGGCCGGGAGACCCAGTACTTC. Amino acids: CASSLAGGRETQYF.

Note on this clone: The sample carries other DNA sequences with the same CDR3. V is TRBV7-2 and J is TRBJ2-7, with 7 bases identical to TRBD2. The CDR3 runs to 14 residues. Germline CDR1 is SGHTA and CDR2 is FQGNSA. Trimming removed 5 bases from V and 4 bases from J; junction bases left unmatched: 8. The CDR3 nucleotides are TGTGCCAGCAGCCGATCTAGCGGCGATTACGAGCAGTACTTC. It translates to CASSRSSGDYEQYF. Full variable domain (rest looked up from reference TRBV7-2 and TRBJ2-7): GAGVSQSPSNKVTEKGKDVELRCDPISGHTALYWYRQSLGQGLEFLIYFQGNSAPDKSGLPSDRFSAERTGGSVSTLTIQRTQQEDSAVYLCASSRSSGDYEQYFGPGTRLTVT.

The chain links TRBV6-5 to TRBJ1-2, with a weak D call TRBD1 (6 bases). V was clipped by 0 bases and J by 0 bases, with 8 bases between them. Germline V gives CDR1 MNHEY, CDR2 SVGAGI. The CDR3 extends over 15 amino acids. CDR3 region: CASSYSGTTNYGYTF. The CDR3, as DNA: TGTGCCAGCAGTTACTCTGGGACAACTAACTATGGCTACACCTTC.

The gene calls are TRBV4-1 and TRBJ2-7; TRBD1 matches at 7 bases. CDR1 is MGHRA and CDR2 is YSYEKL in the germline V gene. The CDR3 loop spans 15 amino acids. Germline trimming cut 4 bases from V and 3 bases from J; bases unmatched to any gene: 9. CDR3 protein: CASSPTRGSFYEQYF. DNA for the CDR3: TGCGCCAGCAGCCCCACCAGGGGGTCTTTCTACGAGCAGTACTTC.

The rearrangement joins TRBV6-5 to TRBJ1-2, with 8 nucleotides matching TRBD1. Germline V CDR1 and CDR2: MNHEY, SVGAGI. The CDR3 extends over 13 amino acids. The J segment lost 4 bases and the V segment lost 4 bases, leaving 2 bases of the junction unmatched. DNA for the CDR3: TGTGCCAGCAGTTCAGGACAGGGCTATGGCTACACCTTC. It specifies CASSSGQGYGYTF.

This clone was observed a few times. The chain combines TRBV6-5 with TRBJ1-1; D perhaps matches TRBD1 (6 bases). CDR3 length: 14 amino acids. Trimming removed 5 bases at V and 4 bases at J, with 14 bases between. CDR1 and CDR2 (germline): MNHEY, SVGAGI. The chain's CDR3 is CASSALKGGTEAFF. CDR3 in DNA: TGTGCCAGCAGTGCCCTCAAGGGGGGCACTGAAGCTTTCTTT.